This T cell receptor beta chain was retrieved from a study of blood T cells in healthy people across ages. Regarding the study as a whole: Leaving the PBMCs unsorted stopped any conclusive comparison of naive versus antigen-experienced cells.

Together with a sample-barcoded 5' primer, a J-beta primer mix was included in a second PCR lasting about 6 to 12 cycles. Individual samples furnished no less than 2.5 million CDR3-containing paired-end reads apiece. One entry per CDR3 protein, called by TCRdb with MiXCR from the 5' RACE reads. The table includes over a million distinct CDR3 sequences, more than 35% detected once. Comment on this clonotype: The target antigen is unknown. It may be a read error: a sequence one base away is much more abundant.

Sample donors were healthy Caucasian individuals that came from Russia, aged roughly 6 to 100. The V gene lost 5 bases and the J gene lost 4 bases, with 8 bases spanning the gap. Germline V gene lookup returns CDR1 DFQATT and CDR2 SNEGSKA (reference sequence). The CDR3 has 12 residues. The receptor was isolated from a woman aged 55-69 years in good health. Specimen: blood. The chain is built from TRBV20-1 and TRBJ1-4; unclear D gene. CDR3 nucleotide sequence: TGCAGTGCTCGTCCCGGTAATGAAAAACTGTTTTTT. Translated: CSARPGNEKLFF.